The following is a T cell receptor (beta chain) sequence with its context. Antigen specificity is unknown. All the people who gave samples were healthy bone marrow donors. V was cut by 4 bases and J by 2 bases, with 9 bases left in between. CDR3 size: 13 residues. Germline V gene lookup returns CDR1 MNHNS and CDR2 SASEGT. A multiplex PCR was run with 60 Vbeta primers and 13 Jbeta primers. Clones were sequenced by immunoSEQ multiplex PCR, and TCRdb holds only the in-frame ones, with some missing. Found here are 100,000 to 150,000 clones, under 70% of them singletons; the top ten hold 1.5%. These data are taken from a study of cytomegalovirus exposure and HLA in healthy donors. Points from the study as a whole: In vitro work confirmed that a few CMV-associated chains recognize CMV antigens. In a later analysis, TCR beta V- and J-gene trimming was associated with a missense DCLRE1C variant. The study had only CMV serostatus as immune exposure information.

This chain connects TRBV6-1 to TRBJ2-7; TRBD2 is a possible D gene (5 bases). This receptor was obtained from a man aged 18 to 30 in good health and CMV-seronegative. The sample taken for sequencing was PBMCs. CDR3 amino acids: CASSVTRAYEQYF. The CDR3 bases are TGTGCCAGCAGTGTAACTAGGGCCTACGAGCAGTACTTC.